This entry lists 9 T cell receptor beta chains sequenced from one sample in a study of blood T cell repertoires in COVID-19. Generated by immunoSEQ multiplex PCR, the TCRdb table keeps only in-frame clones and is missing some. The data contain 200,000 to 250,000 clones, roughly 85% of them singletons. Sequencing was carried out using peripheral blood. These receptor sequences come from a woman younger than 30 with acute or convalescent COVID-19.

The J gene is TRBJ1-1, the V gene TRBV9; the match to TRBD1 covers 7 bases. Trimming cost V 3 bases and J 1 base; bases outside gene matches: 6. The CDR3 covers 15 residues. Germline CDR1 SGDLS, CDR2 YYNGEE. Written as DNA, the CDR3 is TGTGCCAGCAGCGCACTGACAGGGCCGAACACTGAAGCTTTCTTT. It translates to CASSALTGPNTEAFF.

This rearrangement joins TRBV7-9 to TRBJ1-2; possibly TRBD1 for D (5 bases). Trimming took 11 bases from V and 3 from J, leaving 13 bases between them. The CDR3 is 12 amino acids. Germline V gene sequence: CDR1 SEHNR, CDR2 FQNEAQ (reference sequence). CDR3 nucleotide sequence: TGTGCCGGGGCAGGGTCGGACTATGGCTACACCTTC. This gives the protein CAGAGSDYGYTF.

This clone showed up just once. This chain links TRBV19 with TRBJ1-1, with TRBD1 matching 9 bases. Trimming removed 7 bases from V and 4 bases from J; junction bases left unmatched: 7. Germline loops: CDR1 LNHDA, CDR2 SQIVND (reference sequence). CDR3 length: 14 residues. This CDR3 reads CASTTQGASTEAFF. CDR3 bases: TGTGCCAGTACCACACAGGGGGCGAGCACTGAAGCTTTCTTT.

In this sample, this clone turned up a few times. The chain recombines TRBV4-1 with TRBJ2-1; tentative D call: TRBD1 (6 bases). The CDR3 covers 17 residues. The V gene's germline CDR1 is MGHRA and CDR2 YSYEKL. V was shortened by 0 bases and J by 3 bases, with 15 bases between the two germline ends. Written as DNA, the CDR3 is TGCGCCAGCAGCCAAGACTGGAGACAGGCGAACTACAATGAGCAGTTCTTC. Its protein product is CASSQDWRQANYNEQFF.

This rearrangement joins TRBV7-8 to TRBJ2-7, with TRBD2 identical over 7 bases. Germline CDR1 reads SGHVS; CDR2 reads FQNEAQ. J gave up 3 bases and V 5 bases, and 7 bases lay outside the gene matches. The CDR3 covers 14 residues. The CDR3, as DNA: TGTGCCAGCAGCGGCCGGGACTACGACTACGAGCAGTACTTC. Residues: CASSGRDYDYEQYF.

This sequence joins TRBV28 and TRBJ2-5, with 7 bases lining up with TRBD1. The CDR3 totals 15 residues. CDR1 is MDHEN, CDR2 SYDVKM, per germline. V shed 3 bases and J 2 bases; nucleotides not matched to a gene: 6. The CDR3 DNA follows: TGTGCCAGCAGTTTGGGCTCGACAGGGCAAGAGACCCAGTACTTC. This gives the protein CASSLGSTGQETQYF.

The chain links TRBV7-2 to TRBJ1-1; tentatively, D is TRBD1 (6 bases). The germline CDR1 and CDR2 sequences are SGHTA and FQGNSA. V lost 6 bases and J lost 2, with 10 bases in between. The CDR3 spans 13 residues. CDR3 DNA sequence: TGTGCCAGCAGTACACAGGGAAACACTGAAGCTTTCTTT. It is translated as CASSTQGNTEAFF.

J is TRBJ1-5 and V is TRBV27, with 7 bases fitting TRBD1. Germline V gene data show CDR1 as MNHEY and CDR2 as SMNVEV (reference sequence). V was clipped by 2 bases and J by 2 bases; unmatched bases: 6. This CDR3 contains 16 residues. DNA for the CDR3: TGTGCCAGCAGTTTACAACCAGGGGGTCGCAATCAGCCCCAGCATTTT. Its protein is CASSLQPGGRNQPQHF.

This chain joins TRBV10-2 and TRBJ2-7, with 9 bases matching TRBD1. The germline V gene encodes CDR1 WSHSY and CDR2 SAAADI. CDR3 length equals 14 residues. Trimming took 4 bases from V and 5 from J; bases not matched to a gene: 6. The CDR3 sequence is CASSATGGKDEQYF. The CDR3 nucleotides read TGCGCCAGCAGTGCCACAGGGGGCAAGGACGAGCAGTACTTC.